The clone carrying this T cell receptor (beta chain) was picked up a small number of times. Antigen: not known. These data originate in a study of tumor-infiltrating lymphocytes in primary liver carcinoma. Overall study: The number of productive TCRbeta reads per sample ranged from roughly 3.65 to 8 million and was similar across tissue types.

Reverse transcription of 500 ng total RNA with a constant-region primer produced TCR beta cDNA. Construction of TCR beta libraries relied on three successive nested multiplex PCR rounds employing slightly modified ARM-PCR. Forward primers for TRBV1-TRBV30 and a C-beta reverse primer served the first two PCR rounds, at 10 cycles each. TCRdb redid the calling of the multiplex PCR reads with MiXCR, one entry per CDR3 protein. The table shows about 96,000 distinct CDR3 sequences, with 55% to 75% occurring only once. General study results and limits: Top-250-clone fractions were significantly higher in tumors than in blood (p = 0.039). Tumor region pairs outstripped tumor-adjacent and tumor-blood pairs in overlap.

Each 20-30 mg portion of unsorted bulk tissue served as the source for co-extraction of RNA and DNA. Germline V gene lookup returns CDR1 SGHVS and CDR2 FQNEAQ. The CDR3 extends over 13 amino acids. V lost 5 bases to trimming and J lost 7 bases, with 14 bases between them. Sample: tumor-adjacent normal liver tissue. The receptor comes from a middle-aged man with primary liver carcinoma and hepatitis B virus infection. The chain employs TRBV7-8 and TRBJ1-1, with TRBD1 as a possible D gene (5 bases). CDR3 loop: CASSRDSRYEAFF. CDR3 nucleotides: TGTGCCAGCAGCCGAGACAGCCGCTATGAAGCTTTCTTT.